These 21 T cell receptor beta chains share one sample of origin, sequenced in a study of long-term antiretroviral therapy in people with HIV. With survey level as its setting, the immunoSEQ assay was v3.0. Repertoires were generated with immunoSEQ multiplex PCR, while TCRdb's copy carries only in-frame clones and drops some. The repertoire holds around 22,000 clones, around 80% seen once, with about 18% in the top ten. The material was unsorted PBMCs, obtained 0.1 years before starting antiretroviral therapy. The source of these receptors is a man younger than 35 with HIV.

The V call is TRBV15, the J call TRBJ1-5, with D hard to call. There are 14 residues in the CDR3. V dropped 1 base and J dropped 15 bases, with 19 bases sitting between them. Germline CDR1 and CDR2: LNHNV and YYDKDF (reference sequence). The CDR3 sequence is CATSRGVEDGRGHF. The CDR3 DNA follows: TGTGCCACCAGCAGAGGGGTTGAGGACGGCCGGGGGCATTTT.

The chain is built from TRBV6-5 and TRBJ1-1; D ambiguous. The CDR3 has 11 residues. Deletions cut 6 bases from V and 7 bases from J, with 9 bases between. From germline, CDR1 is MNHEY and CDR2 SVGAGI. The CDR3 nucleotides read TGTGCCAGCAGCGATCAGATTGAAGCTTTCTTT. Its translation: CASSDQIEAFF.

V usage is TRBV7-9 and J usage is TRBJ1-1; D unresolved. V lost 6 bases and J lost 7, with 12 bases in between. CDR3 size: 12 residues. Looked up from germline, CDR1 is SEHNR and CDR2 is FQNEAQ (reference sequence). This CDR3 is CASSSHIVEAFF. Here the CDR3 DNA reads TGTGCCAGCAGTTCTCACATCGTTGAAGCTTTCTTT.

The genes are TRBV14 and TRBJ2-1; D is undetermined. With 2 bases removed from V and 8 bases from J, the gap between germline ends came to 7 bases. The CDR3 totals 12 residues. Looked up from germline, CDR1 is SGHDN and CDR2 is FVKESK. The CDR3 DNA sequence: TGTGCCAGCAGCCAAACCCATTATGAGCAGTTCTTC. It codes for CASSQTHYEQFF.

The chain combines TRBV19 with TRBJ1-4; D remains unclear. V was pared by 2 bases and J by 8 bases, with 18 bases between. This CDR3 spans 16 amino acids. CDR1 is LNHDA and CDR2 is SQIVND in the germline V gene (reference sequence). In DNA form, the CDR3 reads TGTGCCAGTAGTATAAACCTTTGGTTTTTTGGGGAAAAACTGTTTTTT. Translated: CASSINLWFFGEKLFF.

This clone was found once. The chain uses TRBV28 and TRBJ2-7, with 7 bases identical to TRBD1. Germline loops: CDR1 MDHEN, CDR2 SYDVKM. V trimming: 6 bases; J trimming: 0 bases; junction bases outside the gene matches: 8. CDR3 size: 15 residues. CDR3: CASRGTAFASYEQYF. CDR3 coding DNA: TGTGCCAGCAGAGGGACAGCCTTTGCCTCCTACGAGCAGTACTTC.

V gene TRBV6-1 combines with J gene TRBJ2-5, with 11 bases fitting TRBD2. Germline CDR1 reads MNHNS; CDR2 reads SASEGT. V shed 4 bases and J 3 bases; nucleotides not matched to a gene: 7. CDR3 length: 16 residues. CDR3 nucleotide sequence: TGTGCCAGCAGTGGTAGCGGGGGGGCCCTTAAAGAGACCCAGTACTTC. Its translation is CASSGSGGALKETQYF.

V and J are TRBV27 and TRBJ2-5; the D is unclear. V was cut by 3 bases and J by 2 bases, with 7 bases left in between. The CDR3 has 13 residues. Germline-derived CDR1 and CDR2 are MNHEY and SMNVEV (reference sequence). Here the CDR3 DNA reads TGTGCCAGCAGTTTTACTGCTCAAGAGACCCAGTACTTC. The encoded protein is CASSFTAQETQYF.

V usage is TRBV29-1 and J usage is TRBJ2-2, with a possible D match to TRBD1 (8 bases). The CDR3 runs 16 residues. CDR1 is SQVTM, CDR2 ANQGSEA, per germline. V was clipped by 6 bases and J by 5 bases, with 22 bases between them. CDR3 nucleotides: TGCAGCGTCGGGGGGCTAGGACAGGGTGGAACCGGGGAGCTGTTTTTT. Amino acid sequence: CSVGGLGQGGTGELFF.

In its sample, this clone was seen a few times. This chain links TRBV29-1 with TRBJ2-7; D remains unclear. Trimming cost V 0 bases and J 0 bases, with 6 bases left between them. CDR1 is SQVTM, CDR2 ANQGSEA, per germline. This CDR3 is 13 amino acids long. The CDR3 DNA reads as TGCAGCGTTGAAGATGAACGCTCCTACGAGCAGTACTTC. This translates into CSVEDERSYEQYF.

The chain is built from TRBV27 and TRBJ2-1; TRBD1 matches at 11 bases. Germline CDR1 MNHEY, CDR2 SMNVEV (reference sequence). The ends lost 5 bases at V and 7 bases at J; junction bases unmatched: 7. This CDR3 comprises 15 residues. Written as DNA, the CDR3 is TGTGCCAGCAGTCCCCGGACAGGGGGCTGGAATGAGCAGTTCTTC. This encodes CASSPRTGGWNEQFF.

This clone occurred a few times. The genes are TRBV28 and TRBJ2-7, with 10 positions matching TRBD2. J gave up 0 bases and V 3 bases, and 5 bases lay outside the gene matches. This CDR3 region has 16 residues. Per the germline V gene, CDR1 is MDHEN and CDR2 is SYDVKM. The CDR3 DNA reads TGTGCCAGCAGTTTGGGTACTAGCGGGGTCTCCTACGAGCAGTACTTC. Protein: CASSLGTSGVSYEQYF.

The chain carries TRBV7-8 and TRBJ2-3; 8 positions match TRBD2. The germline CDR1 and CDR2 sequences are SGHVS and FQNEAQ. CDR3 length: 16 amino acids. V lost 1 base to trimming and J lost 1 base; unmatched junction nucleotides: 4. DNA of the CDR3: TGTGCCAGCAGCTTAGTATCGCGGGAGGGCACAGATACGCAGTATTTT. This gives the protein CASSLVSREGTDTQYF. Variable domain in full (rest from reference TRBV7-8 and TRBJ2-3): GAGVSQSPRYKVAKRGQDVALRCDPISGHVSLFWYQQALGQGPEFLTYFQNEAQLDKSGLPSDRFFAERPEGSVSTLKIQRTQQEDSAVYLCASSLVSREGTDTQYFGPGTRLTVL.

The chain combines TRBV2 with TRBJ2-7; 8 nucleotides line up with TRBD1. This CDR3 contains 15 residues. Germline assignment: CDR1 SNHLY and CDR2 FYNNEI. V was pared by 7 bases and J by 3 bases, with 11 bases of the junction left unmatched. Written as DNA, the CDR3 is TGTGCCAGCATGTTAACAGGGGGAGGAAACTACGAGCAGTACTTC. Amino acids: CASMLTGGGNYEQYF.

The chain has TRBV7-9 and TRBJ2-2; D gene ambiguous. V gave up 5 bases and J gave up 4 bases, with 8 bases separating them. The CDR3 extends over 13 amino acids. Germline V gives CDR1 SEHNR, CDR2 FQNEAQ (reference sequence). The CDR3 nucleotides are TGTGCCAGCAGCGGCTATGGCACCGGGGAGCTGTTTTTT. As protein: CASSGYGTGELFF. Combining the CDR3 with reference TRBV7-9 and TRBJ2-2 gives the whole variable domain DTGVSQNPRHKITKRGQNVTFRCDPISEHNRLYWYRQTLGQGPEFLTYFQNEAQLEKSRLLSDRFSAERPKGSFSTLEIQRTEQGDSAMYLCASSGYGTGELFFGEGSRLTVL.

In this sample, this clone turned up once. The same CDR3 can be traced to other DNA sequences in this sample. The CDR3 loop reads CASSPTGELFF. CDR3 nucleotide sequence: TGTGCCAGCAGCCCCACCGGGGAGCTGTTTTTT. This chain uses TRBV7-9 with TRBJ2-2; no clear D gene. V gave up 5 bases and J gave up 4 bases, with 2 bases separating them. This CDR3 has 11 amino acids. Germline values: CDR1 SEHNR, CDR2 FQNEAQ (reference sequence).

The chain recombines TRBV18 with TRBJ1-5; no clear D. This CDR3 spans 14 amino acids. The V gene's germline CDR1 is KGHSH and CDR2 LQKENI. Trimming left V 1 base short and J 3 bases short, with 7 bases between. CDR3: CASSPRRDNQPQHF. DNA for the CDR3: TGTGCCAGCTCACCACGGAGGGACAATCAGCCCCAGCATTTT.

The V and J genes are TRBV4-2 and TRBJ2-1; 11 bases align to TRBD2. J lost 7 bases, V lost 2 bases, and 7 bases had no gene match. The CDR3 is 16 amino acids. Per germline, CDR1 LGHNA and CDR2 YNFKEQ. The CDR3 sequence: CASSQPPSGRLNEQFF. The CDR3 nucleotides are TGTGCCAGCAGCCAACCCCCTAGCGGGAGGCTAAATGAGCAGTTCTTC.

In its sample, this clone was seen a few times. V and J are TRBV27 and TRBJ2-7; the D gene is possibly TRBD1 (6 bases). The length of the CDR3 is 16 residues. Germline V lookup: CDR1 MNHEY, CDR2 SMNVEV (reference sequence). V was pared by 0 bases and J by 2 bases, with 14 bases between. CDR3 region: CASSLSPLDRTYEQYF. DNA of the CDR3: TGTGCCAGCAGTTTATCGCCCCTCGACAGGACCTACGAGCAGTACTTC.

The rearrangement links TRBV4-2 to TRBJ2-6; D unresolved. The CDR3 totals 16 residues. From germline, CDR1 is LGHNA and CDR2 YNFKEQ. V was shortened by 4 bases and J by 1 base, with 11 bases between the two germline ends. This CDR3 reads CASSPRSWSGANVLTF. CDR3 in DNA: TGTGCCAGCAGCCCCAGGTCATGGTCTGGGGCCAACGTCCTGACTTTC.

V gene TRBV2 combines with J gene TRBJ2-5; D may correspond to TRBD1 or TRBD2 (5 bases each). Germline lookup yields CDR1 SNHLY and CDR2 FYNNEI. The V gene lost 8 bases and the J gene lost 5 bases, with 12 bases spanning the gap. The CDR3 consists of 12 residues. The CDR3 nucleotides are TGTGCCAGCGGATGGTGGGGGGAGACCCAGTACTTC. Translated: CASGWWGETQYF.